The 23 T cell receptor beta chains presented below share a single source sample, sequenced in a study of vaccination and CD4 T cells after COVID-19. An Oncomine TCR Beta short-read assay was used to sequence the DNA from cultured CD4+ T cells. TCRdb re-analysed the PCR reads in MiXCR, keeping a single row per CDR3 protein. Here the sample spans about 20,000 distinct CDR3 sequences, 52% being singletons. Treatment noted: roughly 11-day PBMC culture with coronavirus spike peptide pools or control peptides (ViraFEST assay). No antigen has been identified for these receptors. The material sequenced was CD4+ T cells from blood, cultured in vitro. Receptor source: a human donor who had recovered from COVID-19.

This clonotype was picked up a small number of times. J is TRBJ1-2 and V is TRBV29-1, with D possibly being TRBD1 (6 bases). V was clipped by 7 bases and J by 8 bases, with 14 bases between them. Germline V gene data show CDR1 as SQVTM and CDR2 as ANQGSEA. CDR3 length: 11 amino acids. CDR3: CSGERGGGYTF. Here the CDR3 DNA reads TGCAGCGGCGAAAGGGGGGGCGGCTACACCTTC. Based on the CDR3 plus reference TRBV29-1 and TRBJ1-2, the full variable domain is SAVISQKPSRDICQRGTSLTIQCQVDSQVTMMFWYRQQPGQSLTLIATANQGSEATYESGFVIDKFPISRPNLTFSTLTVSNMSPEDSSIYLCSGERGGGYTFGSGTRLTVV.

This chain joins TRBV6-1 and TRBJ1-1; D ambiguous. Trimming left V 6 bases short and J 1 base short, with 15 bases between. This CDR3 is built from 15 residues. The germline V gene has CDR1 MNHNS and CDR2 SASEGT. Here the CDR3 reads CASRIPGQANTEAFF. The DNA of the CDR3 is TGTGCCAGCAGGATCCCGGGCCAGGCGAACACTGAAGCTTTCTTT.

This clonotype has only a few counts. CDR3 sequence reads: CSARPPDRRETQYF. CDR3 sequence (DNA): TGCAGTGCTAGACCCCCGGACAGAAGAGAGACCCAGTACTTC. This chain uses TRBV20-1 with TRBJ2-5, with D perhaps TRBD1 (6 bases). This CDR3 region has 14 residues. V was cut by 2 bases and J by 4 bases, with 14 bases left in between. The germline gives CDR1 DFQATT, CDR2 SNEGSKA (reference sequence).

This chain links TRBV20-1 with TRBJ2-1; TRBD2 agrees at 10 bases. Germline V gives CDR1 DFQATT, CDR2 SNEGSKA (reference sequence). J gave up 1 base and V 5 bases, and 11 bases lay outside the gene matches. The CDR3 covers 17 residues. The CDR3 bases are TGCAGTGCTGCGGGGCTAGCGGGAGAACGGTCCTACAATGAGCAGTTCTTC. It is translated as CSAAGLAGERSYNEQFF.

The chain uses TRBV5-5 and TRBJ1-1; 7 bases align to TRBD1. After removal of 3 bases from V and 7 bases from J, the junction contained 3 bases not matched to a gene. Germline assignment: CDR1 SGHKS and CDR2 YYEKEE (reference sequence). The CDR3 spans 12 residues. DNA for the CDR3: TGTGCCAGCAGCTCTAGGACAGGTGAAGCTTTCTTT. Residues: CASSSRTGEAFF.

CDR3 in amino acids: CAWSRGGDGYTF. The CDR3 nucleotides are TGTGCCTGGAGTCGAGGGGGGGATGGCTACACCTTC. This rearrangement joins TRBV30 to TRBJ1-2, with a weak D call TRBD1 (6 bases). This CDR3 is 12 amino acids long. Trimming left V 2 bases short and J 6 bases short, with 10 bases between. The germline V gene encodes CDR1 GTSNPN and CDR2 SVGIG (reference sequence).

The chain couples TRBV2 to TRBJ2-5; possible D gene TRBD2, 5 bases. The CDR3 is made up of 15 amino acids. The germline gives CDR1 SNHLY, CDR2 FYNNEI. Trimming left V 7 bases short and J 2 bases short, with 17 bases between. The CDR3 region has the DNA TGTGCCAGCAAGATCGGGTTGAGGGTTCAAGAGACCCAGTACTTC. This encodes CASKIGLRVQETQYF.

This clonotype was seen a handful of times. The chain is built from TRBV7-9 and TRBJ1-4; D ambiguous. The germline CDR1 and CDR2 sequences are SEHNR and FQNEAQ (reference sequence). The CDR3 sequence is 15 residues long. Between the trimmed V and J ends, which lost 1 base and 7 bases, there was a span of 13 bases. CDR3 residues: CASSLVKGHAEKLFF. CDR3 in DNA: TGTGCCAGCAGCTTAGTCAAGGGTCACGCTGAAAAACTGTTTTTT.

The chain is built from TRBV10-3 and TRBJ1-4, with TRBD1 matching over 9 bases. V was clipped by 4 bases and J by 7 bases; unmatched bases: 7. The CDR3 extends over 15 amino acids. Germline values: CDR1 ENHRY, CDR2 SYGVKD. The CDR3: CAISADRGGTEKLFF. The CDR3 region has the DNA TGTGCCATCAGTGCCGACAGGGGGGGAACTGAAAAACTGTTTTTT.

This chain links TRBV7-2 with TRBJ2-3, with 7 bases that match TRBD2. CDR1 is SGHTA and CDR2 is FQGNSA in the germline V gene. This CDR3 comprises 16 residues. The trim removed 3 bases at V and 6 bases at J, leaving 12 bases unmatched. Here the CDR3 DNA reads TGTGCCAGCAGCTTTGCGGCGGGGGAACCCGGGGATACGCAGTATTTT. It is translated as CASSFAAGEPGDTQYF.

The CDR3: CATRPTRDRASYEQYF. DNA for the CDR3: TGTGCCACCCGGCCCACCCGGGATCGAGCTTCCTACGAGCAGTACTTC. The V gene is TRBV7-6, the J gene TRBJ2-7, with a weak D call TRBD2 (5 bases). Trimming took 10 bases from V and 1 from J, leaving 23 bases between them. CDR1 SGHVS and CDR2 FNYEAQ come from the germline V gene. This CDR3 is 16 amino acids long.

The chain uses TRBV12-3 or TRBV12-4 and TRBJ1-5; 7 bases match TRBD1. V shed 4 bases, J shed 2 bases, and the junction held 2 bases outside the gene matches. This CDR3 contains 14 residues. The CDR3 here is CASSYTGGNQPQHF. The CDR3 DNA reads TGTGCCAGCAGTTACACAGGGGGCAATCAGCCCCAGCATTTT.

The CDR3 nucleotides are TGTGCCAGCAGCCGAGACGGGTGGGCTAGCGGTCCAGATACGCAGTATTTT. It is translated as CASSRDGWASGPDTQYF. This chain uses TRBV4-2 with TRBJ2-3, with 7 positions matching TRBD2. This CDR3 is built from 17 residues. Per the germline V gene, CDR1 is LGHNA and CDR2 is YNFKEQ. V gave up 4 bases and J gave up 4 bases; unmatched junction bases: 14.

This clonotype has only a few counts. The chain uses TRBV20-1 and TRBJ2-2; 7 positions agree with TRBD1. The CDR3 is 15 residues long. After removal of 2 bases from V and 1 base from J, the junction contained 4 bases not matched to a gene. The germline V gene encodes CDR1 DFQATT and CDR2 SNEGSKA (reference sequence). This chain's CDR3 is CSARWGQRNTGELFF. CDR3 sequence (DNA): TGCAGTGCTAGATGGGGACAGAGGAACACCGGGGAGCTGTTTTTT.

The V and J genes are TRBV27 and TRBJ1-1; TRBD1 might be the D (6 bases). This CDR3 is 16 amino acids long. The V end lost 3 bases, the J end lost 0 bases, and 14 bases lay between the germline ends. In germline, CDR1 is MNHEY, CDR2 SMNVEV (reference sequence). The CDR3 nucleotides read TGTGCCAGCAGTTTCCGGGACACCCAAATGAACACTGAAGCTTTCTTT. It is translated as CASSFRDTQMNTEAFF.

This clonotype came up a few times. CDR3 in amino acids: CASSSWAGLGYTF. The CDR3 nucleotides read TGTGCCAGCAGCTCCTGGGCAGGGTTAGGCTACACCTTC. V gene TRBV11-2 combines with J gene TRBJ1-2; D perhaps matches TRBD1 (5 bases). This CDR3 has 13 residues. With 4 bases removed from V and 8 bases from J, the gap between germline ends came to 14 bases. In germline, CDR1 is SGHAT, CDR2 FQNNGV.

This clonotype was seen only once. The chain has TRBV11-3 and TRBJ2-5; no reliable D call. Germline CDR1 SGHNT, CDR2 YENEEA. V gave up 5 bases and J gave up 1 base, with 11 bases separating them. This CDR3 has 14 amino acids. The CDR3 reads CASSGYLVQETQYF. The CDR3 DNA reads TGTGCCAGCAGCGGTTACCTGGTCCAAGAGACCCAGTACTTC.

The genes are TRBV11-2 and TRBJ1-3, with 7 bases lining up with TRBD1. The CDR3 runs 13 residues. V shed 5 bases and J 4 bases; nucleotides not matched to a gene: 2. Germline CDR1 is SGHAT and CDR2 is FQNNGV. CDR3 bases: TGTGCCAGCAGCACAGGGGTCGGAAACACCATATATTTT. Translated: CASSTGVGNTIYF.

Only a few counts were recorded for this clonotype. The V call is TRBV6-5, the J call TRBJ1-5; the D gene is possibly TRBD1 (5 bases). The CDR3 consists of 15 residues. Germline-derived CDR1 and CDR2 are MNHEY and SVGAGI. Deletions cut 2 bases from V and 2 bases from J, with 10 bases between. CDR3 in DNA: TGTGCCAGCAGTTACGGGGGTGGGGGCAATCAGCCCCAGCATTTT. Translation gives CASSYGGGGNQPQHF.

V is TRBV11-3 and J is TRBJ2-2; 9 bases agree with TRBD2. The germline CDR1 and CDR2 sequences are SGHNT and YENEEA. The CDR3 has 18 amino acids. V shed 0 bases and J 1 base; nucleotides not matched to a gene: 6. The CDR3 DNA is TGTGCCAGCAGCTTAGATCCCCCTAGCGGGATGAACACCGGGGAGCTGTTTTTT. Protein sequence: CASSLDPPSGMNTGELFF.

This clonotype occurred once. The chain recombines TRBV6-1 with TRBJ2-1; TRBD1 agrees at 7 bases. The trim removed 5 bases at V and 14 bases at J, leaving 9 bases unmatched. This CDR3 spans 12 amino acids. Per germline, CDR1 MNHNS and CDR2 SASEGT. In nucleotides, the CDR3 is TGTGCCAGCAGTAAAGGCCGGGACAGTGAGTTCTTC. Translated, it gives CASSKGRDSEFF.

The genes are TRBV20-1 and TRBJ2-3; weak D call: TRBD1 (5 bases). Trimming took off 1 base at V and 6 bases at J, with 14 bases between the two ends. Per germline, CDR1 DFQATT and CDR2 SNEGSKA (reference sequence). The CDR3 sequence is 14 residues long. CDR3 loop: CSARAPWTPDTQYF. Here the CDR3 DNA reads TGCAGTGCTAGAGCCCCCTGGACACCCGATACGCAGTATTTT.

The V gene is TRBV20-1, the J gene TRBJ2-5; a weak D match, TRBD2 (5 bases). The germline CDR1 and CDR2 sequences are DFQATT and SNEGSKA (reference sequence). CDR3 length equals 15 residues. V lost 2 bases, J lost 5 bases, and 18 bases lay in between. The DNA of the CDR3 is TGCAGTGCTAGACCCTCCGGACCCCGAGGGGAGACCCAGTACTTC. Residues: CSARPSGPRGETQYF.